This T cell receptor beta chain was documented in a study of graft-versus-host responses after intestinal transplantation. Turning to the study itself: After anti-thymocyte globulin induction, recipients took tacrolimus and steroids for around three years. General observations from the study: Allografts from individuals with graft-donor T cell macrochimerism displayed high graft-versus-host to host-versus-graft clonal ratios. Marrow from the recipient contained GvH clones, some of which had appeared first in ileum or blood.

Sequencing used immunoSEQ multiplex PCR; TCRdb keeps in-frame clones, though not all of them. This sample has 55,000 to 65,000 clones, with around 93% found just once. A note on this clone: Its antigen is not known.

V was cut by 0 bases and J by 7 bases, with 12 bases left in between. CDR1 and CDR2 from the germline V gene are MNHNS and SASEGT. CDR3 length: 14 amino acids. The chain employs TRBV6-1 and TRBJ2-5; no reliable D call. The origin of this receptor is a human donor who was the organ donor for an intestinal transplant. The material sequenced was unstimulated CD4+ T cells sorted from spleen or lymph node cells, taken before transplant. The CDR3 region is CASSEAPVVVTQYF. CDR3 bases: TGTGCCAGCAGTGAAGCGCCTGTCGTAGTGACCCAGTACTTC.